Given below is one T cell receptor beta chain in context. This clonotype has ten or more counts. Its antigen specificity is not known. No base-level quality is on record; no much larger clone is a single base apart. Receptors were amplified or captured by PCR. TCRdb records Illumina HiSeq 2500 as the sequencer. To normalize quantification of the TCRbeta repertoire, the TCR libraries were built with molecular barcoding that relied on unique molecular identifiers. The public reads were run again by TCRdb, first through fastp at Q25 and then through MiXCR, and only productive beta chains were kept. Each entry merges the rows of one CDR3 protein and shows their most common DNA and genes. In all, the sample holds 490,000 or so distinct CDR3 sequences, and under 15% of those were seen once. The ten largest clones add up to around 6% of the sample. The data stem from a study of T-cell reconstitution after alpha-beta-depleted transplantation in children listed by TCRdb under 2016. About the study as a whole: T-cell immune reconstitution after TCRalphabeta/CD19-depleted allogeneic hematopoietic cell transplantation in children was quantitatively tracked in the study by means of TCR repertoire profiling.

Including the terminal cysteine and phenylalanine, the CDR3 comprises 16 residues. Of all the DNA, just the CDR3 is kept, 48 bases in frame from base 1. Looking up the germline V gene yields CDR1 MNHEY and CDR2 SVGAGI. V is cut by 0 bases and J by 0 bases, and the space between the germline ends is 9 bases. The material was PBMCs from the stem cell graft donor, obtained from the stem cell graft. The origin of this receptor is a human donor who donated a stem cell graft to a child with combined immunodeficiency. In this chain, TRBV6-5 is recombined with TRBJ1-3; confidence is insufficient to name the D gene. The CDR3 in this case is CASSYSGPTSGNTIYF. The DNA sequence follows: TGTGCCAGCAGTTACTCCGGCCCTACCTCTGGAAACACCATATATTTT.